The source of this T cell receptor (beta chain) is a study of T cells in Graves' hyperthyroidism and ophthalmopathy. Whole-study context: Pretreatment peripheral blood was obtained at initial diagnosis.

RNA transcripts provided the source from which TCR beta CDR3 regions were amplified. When the TCR CDR3 underwent first-round RT-PCR, the HTBI primer set was used. TCRdb called the multiplex PCR reads again in MiXCR, with one record for every CDR3 protein. In the table there are hundreds of thousands of distinct CDR3 sequences, 30% to 40% of which are singletons. Input material: blood. The source of this sequence is a woman between 35 and 50 years old with Graves' hyperthyroidism.

CDR3 coding DNA: TGTGCCAGCAGTGACTCTGTAGCGGGAGACTTCTACGAGCAGTACTTC. Translated: CASSDSVAGDFYEQYF. The chain combines TRBV7-8 with TRBJ2-7; the match to TRBD2 covers 9 bases. This CDR3 region has 16 residues. Trimming took 6 bases from V and 3 from J; bases not matched to a gene: 12. Germline lookup yields CDR1 SGHVS and CDR2 FQNEAQ.